Described below is a single T cell receptor beta chain sequence and its context. Its antigen remains unidentified. The CDR3 does not end in the conserved phenylalanine or tryptophan, so this is likely a read error. One entry per CDR3 protein results from TCRdb running MiXCR on the 5' RACE reads. The profile shows 130,000 to 150,000 distinct CDR3 sequences, about 19% of them singletons. Germline CDR1 reads SQVTM; CDR2 reads ANQGSEA. The CDR3 covers 13 residues. Trimming removed 6 bases from V and 7 bases from J, with 19 bases in between. The source of the sample is a study of T-cell memory formation after mild COVID-19. As for the study in general: TCR clusters largely stayed donor specific.

Findings and caveats of the study: Mostly located in CM and EM were contracting CD4+ clones, with contracting CD8+ clones located in EMRA. The pre-infection memory compartment contained some responding clones, suggesting cross-reactive memory joined. Clones that got smaller from day 15 to 85 had even CD4/CD8, while clones growing later tipped toward CD4+.

The TCR sequence derives from an adult woman who had mild COVID-19 (a few samples of this study predate the infection). Cell type and time point are not known. This chain links TRBV29-1 with TRBJ2-7; perhaps TRBD2 as D (6 bases). Sequencing was carried out using PBMCs or a T cell subset sorted from them (not recorded which). CDR3 protein: CSVYRDSHGEQYL. DNA for the CDR3: TGCAGCGTGTATCGGGACTCCCATGGAGAGCAGTACTTA.